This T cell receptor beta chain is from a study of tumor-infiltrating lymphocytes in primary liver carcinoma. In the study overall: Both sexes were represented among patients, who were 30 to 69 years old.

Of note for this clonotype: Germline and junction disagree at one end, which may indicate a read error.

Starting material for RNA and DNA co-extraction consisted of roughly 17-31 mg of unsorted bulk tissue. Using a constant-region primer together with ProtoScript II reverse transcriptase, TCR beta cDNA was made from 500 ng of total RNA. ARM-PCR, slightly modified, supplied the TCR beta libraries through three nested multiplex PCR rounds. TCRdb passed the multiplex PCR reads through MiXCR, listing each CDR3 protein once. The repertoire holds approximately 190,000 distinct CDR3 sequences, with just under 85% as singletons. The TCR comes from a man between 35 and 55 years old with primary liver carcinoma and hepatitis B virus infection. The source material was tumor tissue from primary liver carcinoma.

The CDR3 loop is CASSEDGEDTQYF. CDR3 coding DNA: TGTGCCAGCAGCGAAGACGGCGAAGATACGCAATATTTT. The gene calls are TRBV14 and TRBJ2-3; unclear D gene. The length of the CDR3 is 13 residues. Germline V CDR1 and CDR2: SGHDN, FVKESK.